This entry describes one T cell receptor (beta chain). The data originate from a study of blood T cell repertoires in COVID-19. The study recruited people aged about 18 to 95 years across about 25 US areas. Deletions cut 7 bases from V and 11 bases from J, with 12 bases between. Germline CDR1 and CDR2: MNHEY and SMNVEV (reference sequence). The CDR3 contains 12 residues. TCRdb's table, derived via immunoSEQ multiplex PCR, lists solely in-frame clones and lacks some. Among 290,000 or so clones listed, roughly 80% were seen once. The sequence derives from a man aged 35 to 55 who had been exposed to COVID-19. The rearrangement links TRBV27 to TRBJ1-6; D is unresolved. The sample taken for sequencing was PBMCs or T cells enriched from blood (not recorded which). In DNA, the CDR3 is TGTGCCAGCACTCGAGGTGCCGCACCCCTCCACTTT. Encoded protein: CASTRGAAPLHF.